The clone carrying this T cell receptor beta chain appeared a few times. The target antigen is unknown. After removal of 1 base from V and 3 bases from J, the junction contained 4 bases not matched to a gene. CDR3 length: 15 residues. The germline V gene encodes CDR1 LGHNT and CDR2 FRNRAP. The sample is drawn from a study of cytomegalovirus exposure and HLA in healthy donors. Study-level results: Upon later analysis, HLA-associated TCR beta chains proved more clonally expanded than other, equally common chains.

The primer mix had 60 Vbeta and 13 Jbeta primers. Some clones are missing from TCRdb's copy, which holds only in-frame ones; the method was immunoSEQ multiplex PCR. The data contain 75,000 to 90,000 clones, roughly 9.1% of them seen just once; the ten biggest clones take up around 24%. Sequenced sample: PBMCs. This TCR derives from a man aged 55 to 69 in good health and CMV-seropositive. The V call is TRBV12-5, the J call TRBJ2-3; 7 bases line up with TRBD1. CDR3 nucleotide sequence: TGTGCTAGTGGTTTGGAGACAGGGCGGACAGATACGCAGTATTTT. It codes for CASGLETGRTDTQYF.